The clone carrying this T cell receptor beta chain was detected once. The same CDR3 arises from other DNA sequences in this sample as well. The sample is drawn from a study of blood T cell repertoires in COVID-19. Study-wide context: Samples taken during acute and convalescent COVID-19 were collected in the United States, Italy and Spain. T cells, B-cell-depleted T cells, or PBMCs provided the cDNA or gDNA that served as material.

Sequencing used immunoSEQ multiplex PCR; TCRdb keeps in-frame clones, though not all of them. Of under 55,000 clones in the sample, approximately 91% were seen once. The germline gives CDR1 SGHAT, CDR2 FQNNGV. The CDR3 extends over 13 amino acids. V gave up 5 bases and J gave up 1 base; unmatched junction bases: 1. This chain connects TRBV11-2 to TRBJ1-1; 7 nucleotides agree with TRBD1. Sequencing was performed on peripheral blood. The sequence was collected from a human donor in a cohort sampled during active COVID-19. The CDR3 DNA sequence: TGTGCCAGCAGCCGGACAGGGAACACTGAAGCTTTCTTT. It encodes CASSRTGNTEAFF.